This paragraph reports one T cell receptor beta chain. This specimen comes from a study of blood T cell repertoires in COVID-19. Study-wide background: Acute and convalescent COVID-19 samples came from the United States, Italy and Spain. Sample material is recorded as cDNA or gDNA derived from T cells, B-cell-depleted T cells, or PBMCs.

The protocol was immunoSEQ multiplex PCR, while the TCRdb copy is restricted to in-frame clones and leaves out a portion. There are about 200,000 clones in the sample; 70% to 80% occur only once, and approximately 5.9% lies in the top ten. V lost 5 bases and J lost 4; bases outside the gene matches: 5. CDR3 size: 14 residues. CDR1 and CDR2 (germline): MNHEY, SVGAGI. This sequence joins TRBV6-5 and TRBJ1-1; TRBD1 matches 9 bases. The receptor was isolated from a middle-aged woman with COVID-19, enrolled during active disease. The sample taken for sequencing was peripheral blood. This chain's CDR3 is CASSNTGGFTEAFF. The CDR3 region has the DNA TGTGCCAGCAGTAACACAGGGGGCTTCACTGAAGCTTTCTTT.